Following are 22 T cell receptor beta chains from one sample sequenced in a study of blood T cell repertoires in COVID-19 (dated by TCRdb to 2018 to 2020). Library method: the immunoSEQ multiplex PCR assay. TCRdb mirrors the immuneACCESS table, restricted to in-frame sequences. Some clones are absent from its copies; in checked studies, under half trace to an unresolved V gene, and the reason for the others is unknown. This sample holds roughly 260,000 clones; around 90% were observed only once. The ten largest clonotypes hold roughly 2% of the sample. Source material: peripheral blood. These receptor sequences come from a woman between 50 and 59 years old who had recovered from COVID-19.

The rearrangement uses TRBV11-2 and TRBJ2-7; 9 positions agree with TRBD1. J was trimmed by 4 bases and V by 5 bases; bases with no gene match: 9. Germline V gene sequence: CDR1 SGHAT, CDR2 FQNNGV. CDR3 length: 15 residues. The CDR3 loop reads CASSPRGTGLYEQYF. The CDR3 region has the DNA TGTGCCAGCAGCCCCCGGGGGACAGGGCTGTACGAGCAGTACTTC.

The chain uses TRBV6-6 and TRBJ1-5, with D possibly matching TRBD1 (5 bases). The V end lost 7 bases, the J end lost 1 base, and 14 bases lay between the germline ends. CDR1 and CDR2 (germline): MNHNY, SVGAGI (reference sequence). The CDR3 has 15 residues. The CDR3 protein is CASTLTGGSNQPQHF. CDR3 in DNA: TGTGCCAGCACCCTCACCGGGGGGAGCAATCAGCCCCAGCATTTT.

The chain has TRBV14 and TRBJ1-2, with a possible D match to TRBD1 (5 bases). The V end was cut by 2 bases, the J end by 10 bases, with 14 bases between. Per germline, CDR1 SGHDN and CDR2 FVKESK. The CDR3 is 13 amino acids. Here the CDR3 reads CASSQTGRAPYTF. CDR3 in DNA: TGTGCCAGCAGCCAAACAGGACGAGCACCCTACACCTTC.

V and J are TRBV24-1 and TRBJ1-5, with 8 bases identical to TRBD1. Germline CDR1 KGHDR, CDR2 SFDVKD. This CDR3 contains 14 residues. J was trimmed by 5 bases and V by 4 bases; bases with no gene match: 3. The chain's CDR3 is CATSEGQGDQPQHF. In DNA form, the CDR3 reads TGTGCCACCAGTGAAGGACAGGGAGATCAGCCCCAGCATTTT.

This chain joins TRBV7-2 and TRBJ1-1; no clear D. CDR1 is SGHTA, CDR2 FQGNSA, per germline. CDR3 length: 13 residues. V gave up 4 bases and J gave up 5 bases, with 11 bases separating them. Here the CDR3 DNA reads TGTGCCAGCAGCTCCACCCGAGGGACTGAAGCTTTCTTT. Translating it yields CASSSTRGTEAFF. The full variable domain, rest sourced from reference TRBV7-2 and TRBJ1-1, is GAGVSQSPSNKVTEKGKDVELRCDPISGHTALYWYRQSLGQGLEFLIYFQGNSAPDKSGLPSDRFSAERTGGSVSTLTIQRTQQEDSAVYLCASSSTRGTEAFFGQGTRLTVV.

Only a few counts were recorded for this clone. The genes are TRBV5-1 and TRBJ2-5, with TRBD1 matching 9 bases. Trimming removed 3 bases from V and 5 bases from J; junction bases left unmatched: 5. Germline V gives CDR1 SGHRS, CDR2 YFSETQ. CDR3 length: 14 amino acids. The CDR3 nucleotides are TGCGCCAGCAGCTCGGGGACAGGGAAGGAGACCCAGTACTTC. It is translated as CASSSGTGKETQYF. Full variable domain (rest looked up from reference TRBV5-1 and TRBJ2-5): KAGVTQTPRYLIKTRGQQVTLSCSPISGHRSVSWYQQTPGQGLQFLFEYFSETQRNKGNFPGRFSGRQFSNSRSEMNVSTLELGDSALYLCASSSGTGKETQYFGPGTRLLVL.

V is TRBV12-3 or TRBV12-4 and J is TRBJ2-7, with 7 bases identical to TRBD2. V lost 6 bases, J lost 7 bases, and 9 bases stayed unmatched. The CDR3 sequence is 13 residues long. CDR3 sequence reads: CASRVAGVGEQYF. CDR3 sequence (DNA): TGTGCCAGCAGGGTCGCGGGAGTAGGGGAGCAGTACTTC.

The genes are TRBV5-5 and TRBJ2-7, with a weak D call TRBD1 (5 bases). V lost 2 bases and J 6 bases, leaving 15 bases between the germline ends. This CDR3 region has 14 residues. Germline lookup yields CDR1 SGHKS and CDR2 YYEKEE (reference sequence). The CDR3 sequence: CASSLTQGLGEQYF. In nucleotides, the CDR3 is TGTGCCAGCAGCTTAACCCAGGGCTTGGGCGAGCAGTACTTC.

This clone occurred many times. The gene calls are TRBV27 and TRBJ2-7; TRBD1 might be the D (5 bases). This CDR3 contains 14 residues. Between the trimmed V and J ends, which lost 2 bases and 2 bases, there was a span of 10 bases. Germline V gene data show CDR1 as MNHEY and CDR2 as SMNVEV (reference sequence). The CDR3 loop reads CASSLTGSTYEQYF. In DNA form, the CDR3 reads TGTGCCAGCAGTTTAACAGGATCAACCTACGAGCAGTACTTC.

This chain joins TRBV7-2 and TRBJ2-7; TRBD1 aligns across 7 bases. In germline, CDR1 is SGHTA, CDR2 FQGNSA. J was trimmed by 3 bases and V by 5 bases; bases with no gene match: 4. The length of the CDR3 is 13 residues. CDR3 nucleotides: TGTGCCAGCAGCGTGAGACAGGGCTACGAGCAGTACTTC. It yields the protein CASSVRQGYEQYF.

V and J are TRBV7-9 and TRBJ1-2, with a weak D call TRBD1 (5 bases). Germline CDR1 SEHNR, CDR2 FQNEAQ (reference sequence). The CDR3 covers 12 residues. V lost 6 bases to trimming and J lost 5 bases, with 10 bases between them. Written as DNA, the CDR3 is TGTGCCAGCAGGTCGACAGATTATGGCTACACCTTC. Amino acid sequence: CASRSTDYGYTF.

The chain links TRBV23-1 to TRBJ1-1; 7 nucleotides align to TRBD1. TRBV23-1 is an ORF for which the function is uncertain. V lost 0 bases, J lost 5 bases, and 9 bases stayed unmatched. CDR3 length: 16 amino acids. Here the CDR3 DNA reads TGCGCCAGCAGTCAATCGGGGGGACAGACGGGGACTGAAGCTTTCTTT. Translating gives CASSQSGGQTGTEAFF.

The V gene is TRBV19, the J gene TRBJ2-2; 10 nucleotides line up with TRBD2. The germline CDR1 and CDR2 sequences are LNHDA and SQIVND (reference sequence). The CDR3 covers 16 residues. V was clipped by 6 bases and J by 1 base; unmatched bases: 5. For the CDR3, the DNA is TGTGCCAGTAGACAGGGACTAGCGAGGAACACCGGGGAGCTGTTTTTT. It yields the protein CASRQGLARNTGELFF.

V and J are TRBV4-2 and TRBJ2-6; 8 bases align to TRBD1. The V gene's germline CDR1 is LGHNA and CDR2 YNFKEQ. Trimming removed 1 base from V and 1 base from J; junction bases left unmatched: 6. CDR3 size: 18 residues. The CDR3 sequence is CASSQGTGRSSGANVLTF. CDR3 coding DNA: TGTGCCAGCAGCCAAGGGACAGGGCGAAGTTCTGGGGCCAACGTCCTGACTTTC.

The CDR3 nucleotides read TGTGCCAGCAGCTCCGCCGGGACAGGCAACTATGGCTACACCTTC. Encoded protein: CASSSAGTGNYGYTF. The V and J genes are TRBV4-2 and TRBJ1-2; 8 nucleotides align to TRBD1. The CDR3 runs to 15 residues. V lost 5 bases and J lost 2; bases outside the gene matches: 7. In germline, CDR1 is LGHNA, CDR2 YNFKEQ.

This rearrangement joins TRBV27 to TRBJ2-7; TRBD1 agrees at 8 bases. V was clipped by 7 bases and J by 3 bases; unmatched bases: 11. The CDR3 runs to 15 residues. Germline V gene data show CDR1 as MNHEY and CDR2 as SMNVEV (reference sequence). The CDR3 DNA reads as TGTGCCAGCACCACCCTTCGGGGACAGGACTACGAGCAGTACTTC. Protein sequence: CASTTLRGQDYEQYF.

J is TRBJ2-5 and V is TRBV5-6; the D gene is possibly TRBD2 (6 bases). The germline gives CDR1 SGHDT, CDR2 YYEEEE. V was clipped by 3 bases and J by 4 bases, with 13 bases between them. The CDR3 consists of 14 residues. DNA for the CDR3: TGTGCCAGCAGCTCAAAAACAGCGGGAGAGACCCAGTACTTC. Protein sequence: CASSSKTAGETQYF. The complete variable domain, with remaining parts taken from reference TRBV5-6 and TRBJ2-5, reads DAGVTQSPTHLIKTRGQQVTLRCSPKSGHDTVSWYQQALGQGPQFIFQYYEEEERQRGNFPDRFSGHQFPNYSSELNVNALLLGDSALYLCASSSKTAGETQYFGPGTRLLVL.

This chain links TRBV5-4 with TRBJ1-1, with D possibly matching TRBD1 (5 bases). CDR1 is SGHNT and CDR2 is YYREEE in the germline V gene (reference sequence). This CDR3 spans 14 amino acids. Trimming removed 0 bases at V and 6 bases at J, with 12 bases between. The CDR3, as DNA: TGTGCCAGCAGCTTGGGACAGCCGCAGGCTGAAGCTTTCTTT. Amino acid sequence: CASSLGQPQAEAFF.

The chain uses TRBV7-3 and TRBJ1-1; D gene unclear. Germline lookup yields CDR1 SGHTA and CDR2 FQGTGA. Trimming pared 2 bases from V and 0 bases from J, leaving 16 bases between. There are 17 residues in the CDR3. This chain's CDR3 is CASSLYSFGLMNTEAFF. CDR3 in DNA: TGTGCCAGCAGCTTATATAGCTTCGGACTGATGAACACTGAAGCTTTCTTT.

This chain joins TRBV27 and TRBJ2-1; maybe TRBD2 (6 bases). There are 15 residues in the CDR3. Germline-derived CDR1 and CDR2 are MNHEY and SMNVEV (reference sequence). Trimming pared 4 bases from V and 15 bases from J, leaving 25 bases between. CDR3 protein: CASSWGSLGGTKTFF. CDR3 nucleotide sequence: TGTGCCAGCAGTTGGGGGTCCCTCGGGGGAACCAAGACGTTCTTC.

The rearrangement joins TRBV20-1 to TRBJ1-2; D possibly corresponds to TRBD1 (6 bases). Germline assignment: CDR1 DFQATT and CDR2 SNEGSKA (reference sequence). With 5 bases removed from V and 9 bases from J, the gap between germline ends came to 13 bases. This CDR3 is 11 amino acids long. This CDR3 reads CSAPRTVSYTF. The CDR3 DNA follows: TGCAGTGCTCCAAGGACAGTTAGCTACACCTTC.

This clone came up once. This sequence joins TRBV4-1 and TRBJ2-1; 12 nucleotides match TRBD2. This CDR3 comprises 16 residues. Germline V CDR1 and CDR2: MGHRA, YSYEKL. The V and J ends lost 7 bases and 6 bases, in that order; junction bases with no gene match: 10. The CDR3 bases are TGCGCCAGCACCTGGACTAGCGGGGCCCGCTCCAATGAGCAGTTCTTC. Its protein is CASTWTSGARSNEQFF.